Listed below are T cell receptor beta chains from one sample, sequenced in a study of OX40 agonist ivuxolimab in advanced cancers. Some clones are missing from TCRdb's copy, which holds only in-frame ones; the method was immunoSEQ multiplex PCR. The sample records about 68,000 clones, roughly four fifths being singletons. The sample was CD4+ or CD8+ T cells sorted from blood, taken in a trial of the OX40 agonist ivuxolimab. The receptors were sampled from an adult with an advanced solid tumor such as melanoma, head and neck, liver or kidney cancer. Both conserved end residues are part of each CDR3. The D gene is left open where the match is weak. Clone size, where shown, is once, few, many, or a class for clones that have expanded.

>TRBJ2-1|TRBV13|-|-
TGTGCCAGCAGCCCGAATCGGGGGCAGGGAAACAATGAGCAGTTCTTC
CASSPNRGQGNNEQFF
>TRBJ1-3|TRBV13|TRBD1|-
TGTGCCAGCAGCTTAGGCCCAGGGGGATCTGGAAACACCATATATTTT
CASSLGPGGSGNTIYF
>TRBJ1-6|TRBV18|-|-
TGTGCCAGCTCACCATCAAACGGCCATAATTCACCCCTCCACTTT
CASSPSNGHNSPLHF
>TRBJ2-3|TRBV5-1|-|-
TGCGCCAGCAGCTTGGTCCAGATAGATACGCAGTATTTT
CASSLVQIDTQYF
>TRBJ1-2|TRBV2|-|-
TGTGCCAGCTCTGACAGGCTTAACTATGGCTACACCTTC
CASSDRLNYGYTF
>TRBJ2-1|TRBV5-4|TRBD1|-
TGTGCCAGCAGCCTTCCCCAGGGGGTGCAGGGCAATGAGCAGTTCTTC
CASSLPQGVQGNEQFF
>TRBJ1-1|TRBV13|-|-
TGTGCCAGCAGCTTGCCCCCCCACACTGAAGCTTTCTTT
CASSLPPHTEAFF
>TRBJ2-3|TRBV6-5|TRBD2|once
TGTGCCAGCAGTTACTCTAGCGGGGTCTATACGCAGTATTTT
CASSYSSGVYTQYF
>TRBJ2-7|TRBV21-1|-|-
TGTGCCAGCAGTAGCCCTTACGAGCAGTACTTC
CASSSPYEQYF
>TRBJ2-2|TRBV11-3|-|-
TGTGCCAGCAGCTTAGGATACGGGAACACCGGGGAGCTGTTTTTT
CASSLGYGNTGELFF
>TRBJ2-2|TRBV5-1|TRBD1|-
TGCGCCGGCCGGAAAGGACAGGGTCACCCCGGGGAGCTGTTTTTT
CAGRKGQGHPGELFF
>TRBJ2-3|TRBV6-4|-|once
TGTGCCAGCAGGGGTCTTGACAGGAGCCGAGCTAGCACAGATACGCAGTATTTT
CASRGLDRSRASTDTQYF
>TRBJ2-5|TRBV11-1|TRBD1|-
TGTGCCAGCAGCTCCGACAGGGTCCAAGAGACCCAGTACTTC
CASSSDRVQETQYF
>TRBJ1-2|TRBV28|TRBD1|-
TGTGCCAGCAATCCGACAGGGGCAGACTATGGCTACACCTTC
CASNPTGADYGYTF
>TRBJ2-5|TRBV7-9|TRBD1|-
TGTGCCAGCAGCTTCCGACAGGGTCAAGAGACCCAGTACTTC
CASSFRQGQETQYF
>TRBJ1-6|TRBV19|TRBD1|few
TGTGCCAGTAGCCACCGGGACAGGGGCTCACCCCTCCACTTT
CASSHRDRGSPLHF
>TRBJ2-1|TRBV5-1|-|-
TGCGCCAGCAGCCGAACTAGCAGCGGTGAGCAGTTCTTC
CASSRTSSGEQFF
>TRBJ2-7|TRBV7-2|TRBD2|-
TGTGCCAGCAGCTTAGGATGGCTAGCGGGGGGGTTCGACGAGCAGTACTTC
CASSLGWLAGGFDEQYF
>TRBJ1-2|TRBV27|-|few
TGTGCCAGCGGGCGGGGGCATGGCTACACCTTC
CASGRGHGYTF
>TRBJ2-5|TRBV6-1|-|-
TGTGCCAGCCGTGGGAACTTGTGGGGACATAGGAAAGAGACCCAGTACTTC
CASRGNLWGHRKETQYF
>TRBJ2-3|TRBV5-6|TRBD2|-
TGTGCCAGCAGCGAGGGACTAGCGGGGACAGATACGCAGTATTTT
CASSEGLAGTDTQYF
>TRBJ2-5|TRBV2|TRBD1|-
TGTGCCAGCAGTGAAACAGGGGGGAGGCAGACCCAGTACTTC
CASSETGGRQTQYF